The 24 T cell receptor beta chains reported below all come from one sample, sequenced in a study of T cells in Graves' hyperthyroidism and ophthalmopathy. Authors of the study amplified TCR beta CDR3 regions from RNA transcripts. The study used the HTBI primer set for a first-round RT-PCR of the TCR CDR3. Each CDR3 protein is one row after TCRdb ran MiXCR on the multiplex PCR reads. The sample contains 500,000 or so distinct CDR3 sequences, around 15% of which appear only once. Sequencing was performed on blood. These receptor sequences come from a woman younger than 45 with Graves' ophthalmopathy.

The V gene is TRBV27, the J gene TRBJ2-5; TRBD2 matches at 7 bases. Germline CDR1 reads MNHEY; CDR2 reads SMNVEV (reference sequence). The CDR3 extends over 15 amino acids. Trimming took 5 bases from V and 2 from J; bases not matched to a gene: 8. CDR3 sequence: CASSPPGGGQETQYF. The CDR3 coding sequence is TGTGCCAGCAGTCCACCTGGGGGGGGACAAGAGACCCAGTACTTC.

In its sample, this clonotype was seen many times. The gene calls are TRBV28 and TRBJ2-7; D uncertain. V shed 8 bases and J shed 1 base, with 9 bases lying between them. There are 12 residues in the CDR3. Germline V lookup: CDR1 MDHEN, CDR2 SYDVKM. CDR3 residues: CASSAGSYEQYF. The CDR3 DNA sequence: TGTGCCAGCTCCGCAGGTTCCTACGAGCAGTACTTC.

The V call is TRBV18, the J call TRBJ1-3, with D unresolved. Germline-derived CDR1 and CDR2 are KGHSH and LQKENI. The CDR3 covers 13 residues. V was pared by 3 bases and J by 4 bases, with 7 bases between. CDR3 in amino acids: CASSPKAGNTIYF. The CDR3 DNA sequence: TGTGCCAGCTCACCGAAAGCGGGAAACACCATATATTTT. The full variable domain, in which reference TRBV18 and TRBJ1-3 provide the parts outside the CDR3, is NAGVMQNPRHLVRRRGQEARLRCSPMKGHSHVYWYRQLPEEGLKFMVYLQKENIIDESGMPKERFSAEFPKEGPSILRIQQVVRGDSAAYFCASSPKAGNTIYFGEGSWLTVV.

V and J are TRBV10-3 and TRBJ2-5, with unresolved D. The V gene lost 8 bases and the J gene lost 1 base, with 5 bases spanning the gap. This CDR3 region has 11 residues. The germline CDR1 and CDR2 sequences are ENHRY and SYGVKD. The CDR3 sequence is CAIGTQETQYF. The CDR3 region has the DNA TGTGCCATCGGAACCCAAGAGACCCAGTACTTC.

The rearrangement joins TRBV28 to TRBJ2-2; the D is unclear. V lost 7 bases and J lost 4, with 19 bases in between. Germline assignment: CDR1 MDHEN and CDR2 SYDVKM. The CDR3 totals 16 residues. The CDR3 nucleotides read TGTGCCAGCATTTCGGGCGGCCTACCCTCCACCGGGGAGCTGTTTTTT. Amino acids: CASISGGLPSTGELFF. Full variable domain (outside the CDR3, taken from reference TRBV28 and TRBJ2-2): DVKVTQSSRYLVKRTGEKVFLECVQDMDHENMFWYRQDPGLGLRLIYFSYDVKMKEKGDIPEGYSVSREKKERFSLILESASTNQTSMYLCASISGGLPSTGELFFGEGSRLTVL.

This clonotype was counted at least ten times. The rearrangement uses TRBV7-9 and TRBJ2-1; 9 positions match TRBD2. The CDR3 length is 16 residues. V gave up 0 bases and J gave up 12 bases; unmatched junction bases: 12. Per germline, CDR1 SEHNR and CDR2 FQNEAQ (reference sequence). The CDR3, as DNA: TGTGCCAGCAGCTTAGCCGCGGGAGGGCCCTCAGAGGGGCAGTTCTTC. It yields the protein CASSLAAGGPSEGQFF.

Concerning this clonotype itself: At one end the junction does not follow the germline gene, possibly because of a read error. The chain uses TRBV7-9 and TRBJ1-6; 7 bases fit TRBD1. There are 17 residues in the CDR3. The germline V gene has CDR1 SEHNR and CDR2 FQNEAQ (reference sequence). The CDR3: CASSYYRGRAYGSPLHF. The CDR3 DNA is TGCGCCAGCAGCTATTACAGGGGACGCGCCTATGGTTCACCCCTCCACTTT.

The chain couples TRBV11-2 to TRBJ2-3, with no clear D. Germline CDR1 SGHAT, CDR2 FQNNGV. This CDR3 has 14 residues. Trimming took off 0 bases at V and 5 bases at J, with 9 bases between the two ends. This chain's CDR3 is CASSLERVGDTQYF. CDR3 DNA sequence: TGTGCCAGCAGCTTAGAAAGGGTCGGAGATACGCAGTATTTT.

On this clonotype itself: A much larger clonotype is one base distant, so this may be a read error. V gene TRBV6-5 combines with J gene TRBJ2-7; D call uncertain. V lost 0 bases to trimming and J lost 5 bases, with 11 bases between them. Germline loops: CDR1 MNHEY, CDR2 SVGAGI. There are 14 residues in the CDR3. For the CDR3, the DNA is TGTGCCAGCAGTTACTCGAGTCAGTCCAACGAGCAGTACTTC. Protein product: CASSYSSQSNEQYF.

This sequence joins TRBV29-1 and TRBJ2-5, with D hard to call. The CDR3 is made up of 11 amino acids. The V gene's germline CDR1 is SQVTM and CDR2 ANQGSEA. The CDR3 here is CSLLGGETQYF. In DNA, the CDR3 is TGCAGTCTTCTAGGTGGGGAGACCCAGTACTTC.

Many counts were recorded for this clonotype. The chain couples TRBV5-6 to TRBJ2-6; a possible D gene is TRBD2 (5 bases). In germline, CDR1 is SGHDT, CDR2 YYEEEE. CDR3 length: 16 residues. Between the trimmed V and J ends, which lost 4 bases and 2 bases, there was a span of 13 bases. This CDR3 reads CASSPRTAPGANVLTF. CDR3 coding DNA: TGTGCCAGCAGCCCCAGGACTGCGCCTGGGGCCAACGTCCTGACTTTC.

This clonotype occurred many times. The chain combines TRBV7-2 with TRBJ2-3, with 9 bases identical to TRBD2. This CDR3 is built from 15 residues. Germline V gene data show CDR1 as SGHTA and CDR2 as FQGNSA. V lost 0 bases, J lost 6 bases, and 4 bases stayed unmatched. In DNA, the CDR3 is TGTGCCAGCAGCTTAGCGGCGGGAGGGCCGGATACGCAGTATTTT. This translates into CASSLAAGGPDTQYF. The full variable domain, with the rest looked up from reference TRBV7-2 and TRBJ2-3, is GAGVSQSPSNKVTEKGKDVELRCDPISGHTALYWYRQSLGQGLEFLIYFQGNSAPDKSGLPSDRFSAERTGGSVSTLTIQRTQQEDSAVYLCASSLAAGGPDTQYFGPGTRLTVL.

Of note for this clonotype: Just one base apart from a much larger clone, this may be a read error. The chain combines TRBV12-3 or TRBV12-4 with TRBJ2-1; 7 nucleotides align to TRBD2. The J call may not be correct, given that the DNA end is closer to TRBJ2-7. The CDR3 runs to 17 residues. The CDR3, as DNA: TGTGCCAGCAGTTCATTAGCGGGCGGGAGCTCCTACAATGAGCAGTACTTC. Translation gives CASSSLAGGSSYNEQYF.

This clonotype was observed many times. The chain carries TRBV18 and TRBJ2-7; D uncertain. Germline CDR1 reads KGHSH; CDR2 reads LQKENI. The CDR3 loop spans 12 amino acids. The V end lost 3 bases, the J end lost 6 bases, and 9 bases lay between the germline ends. This CDR3 reads CASSPQIREQYF. The CDR3 DNA is TGTGCCAGCTCACCCCAAATACGCGAGCAGTACTTC.

This clonotype was detected ten times or more. This chain uses TRBV7-2 with TRBJ2-1, with D uncertain. The CDR3 has 12 amino acids. Germline assignment: CDR1 SGHTA and CDR2 FQGNSA. The V end was cut by 6 bases, the J end by 10 bases, with 13 bases between. The DNA for the CDR3 is TGTGCCAGCAGTACGGCAATATTAGAGCAGTTCTTC. This translates into CASSTAILEQFF.

This clonotype occurred once. The J gene is TRBJ2-1, the V gene TRBV29-1, with D tentatively TRBD1 (5 bases). Germline V gene data show CDR1 as SQVTM and CDR2 as ANQGSEA. The V gene lost 3 bases and the J gene lost 14 bases, with 20 bases spanning the gap. The CDR3 length is 13 residues. The CDR3 loop is CSVEPRQFWRKFF. In nucleotides, the CDR3 is TGCAGCGTTGAGCCCCGACAGTTTTGGCGTAAGTTCTTC.

The rearrangement links TRBV7-2 to TRBJ1-4; the D is unclear. Germline values: CDR1 SGHTA, CDR2 FQGNSA. The CDR3 has 13 residues. V lost 5 bases, J lost 5 bases, and 9 bases lay in between. This CDR3 reads CASSRTVNEKLFF. In nucleotides, the CDR3 is TGTGCCAGCAGCCGAACCGTAAATGAAAAACTGTTTTTT.

The table lists this clonotype with many counts. This chain uses TRBV7-6 with TRBJ1-5, with 8 bases lining up with TRBD1. The CDR3 sequence is 15 residues long. V was clipped by 4 bases and J by 3 bases; unmatched bases: 5. Germline-derived CDR1 and CDR2 are SGHVS and FNYEAQ. The CDR3 reads CASSWRTGSNQPQHF. The CDR3 DNA sequence: TGTGCCAGCAGCTGGAGGACAGGGTCCAATCAGCCCCAGCATTTT.

This clonotype was counted only a few times. The chain carries TRBV7-6 and TRBJ1-1; D gene unclear. The V and J ends lost 3 bases and 3 bases respectively, with 8 bases between them. The CDR3 runs 13 residues. The germline V gene encodes CDR1 SGHVS and CDR2 FNYEAQ. The CDR3 sequence is CASSFAGDTEAFF. Here the CDR3 DNA reads TGTGCCAGCAGCTTTGCCGGGGACACTGAAGCTTTCTTT.

This chain joins TRBV9 and TRBJ1-1, with D possibly TRBD1 on 5 matching bases. This CDR3 has 14 residues. Germline V gene lookup returns CDR1 SGDLS and CDR2 YYNGEE. Trimming removed 2 bases from V and 1 base from J, with 9 bases in between. The CDR3 loop reads CASSVDRKNTEAFF. DNA of the CDR3: TGTGCCAGCAGCGTTGACAGAAAGAACACTGAAGCTTTCTTT.

J is TRBJ1-1 and V is TRBV19, with TRBD1 matching over 8 bases. Germline V gene data show CDR1 as LNHDA and CDR2 as SQIVND (reference sequence). Losses at the gene ends were 7 bases for V and 8 bases for J; bases not matched to a gene: 9. The CDR3 totals 13 residues. The CDR3 nucleotides are TGTGCCAGTATGGTGGACACAGGGGGGGAAGCTTTCTTT. Its protein is CASMVDTGGEAFF.

The chain combines TRBV12-3 or TRBV12-4 with TRBJ1-4; TRBD1 might be the D (6 bases). This CDR3 has 17 residues. V was clipped by 6 bases and J by 0 bases, with 17 bases between them. This CDR3 is CASRGGQPASTNEKLFF. Here the CDR3 DNA reads TGTGCCAGCAGGGGAGGACAGCCAGCTTCAACTAATGAAAAACTGTTTTTT.

The V call is TRBV4-3, the J call TRBJ2-6, with 7 bases fitting TRBD2. The CDR3 contains 17 residues. V lost 3 bases to trimming and J lost 0 bases; unmatched junction nucleotides: 5. Germline assignment: CDR1 LGHNA and CDR2 YSLEER. The CDR3 is CASSQRESHSGANVLTF. Here the CDR3 DNA reads TGCGCCAGCAGCCAGCGGGAGAGTCACTCTGGGGCCAACGTCCTGACTTTC.

The sample holds many counts of this clonotype. This sequence joins TRBV28 and TRBJ2-7, with TRBD1 identical over 7 bases. After removal of 6 bases from V and 1 base from J, the junction contained 15 bases not matched to a gene. This CDR3 spans 17 amino acids. Germline CDR1 is MDHEN and CDR2 is SYDVKM. CDR3 nucleotide sequence: TGTGCCAGCAGCCCACCGCCGGGACAGCATGAATCCTACGAGCAGTACTTC. It is translated as CASSPPPGQHESYEQYF.